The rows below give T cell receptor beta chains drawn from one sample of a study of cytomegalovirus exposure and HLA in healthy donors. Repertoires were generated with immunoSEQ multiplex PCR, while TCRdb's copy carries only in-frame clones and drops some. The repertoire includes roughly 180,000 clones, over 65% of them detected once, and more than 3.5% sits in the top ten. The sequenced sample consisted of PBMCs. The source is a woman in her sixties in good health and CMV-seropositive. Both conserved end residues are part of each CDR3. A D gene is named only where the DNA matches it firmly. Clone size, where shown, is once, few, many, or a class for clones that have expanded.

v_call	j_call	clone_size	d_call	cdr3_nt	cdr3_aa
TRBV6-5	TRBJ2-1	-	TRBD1	TGTGCCAGCAGTTACAGGGGGCCGGCCTACAATGAGCAGTTCTTC	CASSYRGPAYNEQFF
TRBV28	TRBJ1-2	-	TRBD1	TGTGCCAGCAGTTTAGGGGGACAGGGGGCGCACGGCTACACCTTC	CASSLGGQGAHGYTF
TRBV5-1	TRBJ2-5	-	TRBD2	TGCGCCAGCAGCATGACTAGCGGGTCGGAGACCCAGTACTTC	CASSMTSGSETQYF
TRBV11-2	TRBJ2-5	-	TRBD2	TGTGCCAGCAGCCCAGGACTAGATCGGGAGACCCAGTACTTC	CASSPGLDRETQYF
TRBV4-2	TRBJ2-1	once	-	TGTGCCAGCAGCCTAGAACAGGGTACGGGCAATGAGCAGTTCTTC	CASSLEQGTGNEQFF
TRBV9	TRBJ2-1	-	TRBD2	TGTGCCAGCAGCGTAGAACCTAGCGGGAGTTTGTATGAGCAGTTCTTC	CASSVEPSGSLYEQFF
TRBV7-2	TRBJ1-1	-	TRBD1	TGTGCCAGCAGCGCCACAGGGGGGGGCACTGAAGCTTTCTTT	CASSATGGGTEAFF
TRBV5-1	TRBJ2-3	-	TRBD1	TGCGCCAGCAGCTCCTCCAGGGGACAGTACACAGATACGCAGTATTTT	CASSSSRGQYTDTQYF
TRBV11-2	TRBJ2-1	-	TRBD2	TGTGCCAGCAGCTTAGGAGGACTAGCGGGAGTAATCTACAATGAGCAGTTCTTC	CASSLGGLAGVIYNEQFF
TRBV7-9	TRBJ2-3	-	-	TGTGCCAGCAGCCCCGGTCTTGGCACAGATACGCAGTATTTT	CASSPGLGTDTQYF
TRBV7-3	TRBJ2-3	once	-	TGTGCCAGCAGCCCCGGCACAGATACGCAGTATTTT	CASSPGTDTQYF
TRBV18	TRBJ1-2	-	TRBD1	TGTGCCAGCTCAAAATCGGCTGACACAGGGGATGGCTACACCTTC	CASSKSADTGDGYTF
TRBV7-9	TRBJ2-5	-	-	TGTGCCAGCAGCTTAGTTAAGGGGGGGTTCGGAGCGAAAGAGACCCAGTACTTC	CASSLVKGGFGAKETQYF
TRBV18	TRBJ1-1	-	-	TGTGCCAGCTCGAGGGACTTTATGAACACTGAAGCTTTCTTT	CASSRDFMNTEAFF
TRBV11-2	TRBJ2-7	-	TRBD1	TGTGCCAGCAACCTCCTGAGACAGGGCGAGCAGTACTTC	CASNLLRQGEQYF
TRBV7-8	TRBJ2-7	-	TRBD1	TGTGCCAGCAGCCATGGGACAGAGCCGAACTACGAGCAGTACTTC	CASSHGTEPNYEQYF
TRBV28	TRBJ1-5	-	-	TGTGCCAGCAGTTTGGGCCCTAGCAATCAGCCCCAGCATTTT	CASSLGPSNQPQHF
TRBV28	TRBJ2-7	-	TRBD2	TGTGCCAGCAGTGCCCTAGCGGGGAGCTCCTACGAGCAGTACTTC	CASSALAGSSYEQYF